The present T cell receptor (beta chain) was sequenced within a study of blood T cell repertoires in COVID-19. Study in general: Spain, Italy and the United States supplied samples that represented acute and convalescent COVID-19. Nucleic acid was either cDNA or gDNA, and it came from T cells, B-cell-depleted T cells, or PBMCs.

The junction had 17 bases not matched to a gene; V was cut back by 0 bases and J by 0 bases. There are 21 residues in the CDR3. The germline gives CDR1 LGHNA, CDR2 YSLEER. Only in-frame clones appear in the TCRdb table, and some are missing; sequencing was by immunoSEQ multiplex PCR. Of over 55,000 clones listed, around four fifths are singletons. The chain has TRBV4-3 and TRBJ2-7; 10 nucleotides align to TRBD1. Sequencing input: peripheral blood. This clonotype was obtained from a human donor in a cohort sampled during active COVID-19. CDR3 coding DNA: TGCGCCAGCAGCCAAGACCTGCCCGGACAGGGGGTAAGGTGGAACTCCTACGAGCAGTACTTC. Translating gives CASSQDLPGQGVRWNSYEQYF.